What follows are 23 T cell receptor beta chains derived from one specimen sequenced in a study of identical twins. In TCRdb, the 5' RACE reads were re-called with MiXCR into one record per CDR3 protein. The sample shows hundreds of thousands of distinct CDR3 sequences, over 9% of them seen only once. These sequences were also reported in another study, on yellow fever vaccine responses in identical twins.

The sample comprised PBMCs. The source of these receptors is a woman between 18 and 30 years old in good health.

The CDR3 region has the DNA TGTGCCAGCAGTTTTCAGCGGTCCTACAATGAGCAGTTCTTC. Protein sequence: CASSFQRSYNEQFF. The genes are TRBV28 and TRBJ2-1, with D perhaps TRBD2 (5 bases). Germline V gene lookup returns CDR1 MDHEN and CDR2 SYDVKM. V was clipped by 3 bases and J by 1 base, with 7 bases between them. This CDR3 is 14 amino acids long. The complete variable domain, with remaining parts taken from reference TRBV28 and TRBJ2-1, reads DVKVTQSSRYLVKRTGEKVFLECVQDMDHENMFWYRQDPGLGLRLIYFSYDVKMKEKGDIPEGYSVSREKKERFSLILESASTNQTSMYLCASSFQRSYNEQFFGPGTRLTVL.

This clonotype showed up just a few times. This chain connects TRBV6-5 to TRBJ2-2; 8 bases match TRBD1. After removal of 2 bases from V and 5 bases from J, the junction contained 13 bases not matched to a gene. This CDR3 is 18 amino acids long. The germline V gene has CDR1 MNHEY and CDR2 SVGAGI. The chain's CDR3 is CASSYLLITGGRTGELFF. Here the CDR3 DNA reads TGTGCCAGCAGTTACCTCCTTATAACAGGGGGGAGGACCGGGGAGCTGTTTTTT.

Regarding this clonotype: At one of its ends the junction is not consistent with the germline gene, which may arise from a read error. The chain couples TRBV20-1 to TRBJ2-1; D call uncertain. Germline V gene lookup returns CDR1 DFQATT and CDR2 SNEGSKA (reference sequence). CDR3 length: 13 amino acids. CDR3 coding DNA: TGCAGTGCTAGAGAGGGTGGGATCAATGAGCGGTTCTTC. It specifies CSAREGGINERFF.

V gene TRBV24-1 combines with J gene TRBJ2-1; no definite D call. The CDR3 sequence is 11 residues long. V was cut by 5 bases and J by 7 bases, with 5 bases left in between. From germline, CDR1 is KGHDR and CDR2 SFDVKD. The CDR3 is CATSGANEQFF. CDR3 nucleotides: TGTGCCACCAGTGGGGCGAATGAGCAGTTCTTC.

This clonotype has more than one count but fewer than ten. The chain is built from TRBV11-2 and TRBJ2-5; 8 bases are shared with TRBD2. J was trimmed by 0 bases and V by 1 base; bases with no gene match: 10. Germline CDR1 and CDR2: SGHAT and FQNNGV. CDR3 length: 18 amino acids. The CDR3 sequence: CASSLVESGGSYQETQYF. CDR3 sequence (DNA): TGTGCCAGCAGCTTAGTAGAGTCGGGGGGGTCGTACCAAGAGACCCAGTACTTC.

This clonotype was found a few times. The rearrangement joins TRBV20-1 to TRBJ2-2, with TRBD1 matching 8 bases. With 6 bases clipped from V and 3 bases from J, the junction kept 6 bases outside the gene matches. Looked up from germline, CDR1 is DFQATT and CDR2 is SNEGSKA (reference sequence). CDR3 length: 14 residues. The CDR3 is CSAHDRGHTGELFF. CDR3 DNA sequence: TGCAGTGCACACGACAGGGGTCACACCGGGGAGCTGTTTTTT.

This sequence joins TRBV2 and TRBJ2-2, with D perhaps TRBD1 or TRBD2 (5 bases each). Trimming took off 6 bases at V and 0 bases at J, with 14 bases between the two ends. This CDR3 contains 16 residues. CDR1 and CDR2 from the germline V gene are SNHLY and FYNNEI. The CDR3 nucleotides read TGTGCCAGCAGGGGACGTCAGAGAACGAACACCGGGGAGCTGTTTTTT. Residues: CASRGRQRTNTGELFF.

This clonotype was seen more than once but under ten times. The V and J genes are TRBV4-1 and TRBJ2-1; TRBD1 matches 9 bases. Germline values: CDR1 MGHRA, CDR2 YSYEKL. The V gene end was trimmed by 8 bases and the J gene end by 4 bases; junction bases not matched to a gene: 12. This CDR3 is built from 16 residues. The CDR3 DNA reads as TGCGCCAGCTCGTTACGGGGGACAGGGCTTTACAATGAGCAGTTCTTC. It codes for CASSLRGTGLYNEQFF.

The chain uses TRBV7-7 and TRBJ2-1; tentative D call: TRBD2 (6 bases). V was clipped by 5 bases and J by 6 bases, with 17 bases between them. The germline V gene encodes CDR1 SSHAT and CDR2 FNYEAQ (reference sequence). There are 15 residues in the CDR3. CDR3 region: CASSQGLSPANEQFF. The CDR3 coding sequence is TGTGCCAGCAGCCAAGGACTAAGCCCCGCCAATGAGCAGTTCTTC.

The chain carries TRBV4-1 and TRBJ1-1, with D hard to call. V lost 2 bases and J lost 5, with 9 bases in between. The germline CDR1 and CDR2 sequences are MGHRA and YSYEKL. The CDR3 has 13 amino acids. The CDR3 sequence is CASSQSGWTEAFF. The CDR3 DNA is TGCGCCAGCAGCCAATCCGGATGGACTGAAGCTTTCTTT.

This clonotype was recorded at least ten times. The CDR3 reads CASSPGPVNQPQHF. As DNA, the CDR3 is TGTGCCAGCAGCCCGGGACCGGTCAATCAGCCCCAGCATTTT. The chain uses TRBV28 and TRBJ1-5; D is possibly TRBD1 (5 bases). V lost 6 bases to trimming and J lost 3 bases, with 12 bases between them. There are 14 residues in the CDR3. Germline CDR1 reads MDHEN; CDR2 reads SYDVKM.

The CDR3 DNA reads TGTGCCAGCAGTGGTGACGGGGGGACAGATACGCAGTATTTT. It specifies CASSGDGGTDTQYF. The J gene is TRBJ2-3, the V gene TRBV2; 7 nucleotides line up with TRBD2. Losses at the gene ends were 4 bases for V and 3 bases for J; bases not matched to a gene: 4. The length of the CDR3 is 14 residues. Germline V lookup: CDR1 SNHLY, CDR2 FYNNEI.

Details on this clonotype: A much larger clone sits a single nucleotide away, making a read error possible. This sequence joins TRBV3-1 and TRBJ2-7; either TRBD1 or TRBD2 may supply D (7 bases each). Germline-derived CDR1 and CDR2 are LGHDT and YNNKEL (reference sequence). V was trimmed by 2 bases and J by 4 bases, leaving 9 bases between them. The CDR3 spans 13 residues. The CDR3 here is CASSQQGGYEQYF. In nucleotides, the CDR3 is TGTGCCAGCAGCCAACAGGGGGGGTACGAGCAGTACTTC.

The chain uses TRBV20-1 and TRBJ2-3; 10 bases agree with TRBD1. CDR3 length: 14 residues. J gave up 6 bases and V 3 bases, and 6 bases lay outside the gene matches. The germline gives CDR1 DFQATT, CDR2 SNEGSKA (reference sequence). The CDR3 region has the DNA TGCAGTGCTAGTGGGGACAGGGGTATGGATACGCAGTATTTT. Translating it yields CSASGDRGMDTQYF.

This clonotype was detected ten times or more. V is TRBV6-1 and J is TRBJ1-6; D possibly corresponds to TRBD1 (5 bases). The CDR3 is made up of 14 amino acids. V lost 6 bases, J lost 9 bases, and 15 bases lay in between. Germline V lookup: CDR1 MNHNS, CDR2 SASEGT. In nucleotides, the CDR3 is TGTGCCAGCAGAAGTGGGGGGTTGGGTTCACCCCTCCACTTT. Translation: CASRSGGLGSPLHF.

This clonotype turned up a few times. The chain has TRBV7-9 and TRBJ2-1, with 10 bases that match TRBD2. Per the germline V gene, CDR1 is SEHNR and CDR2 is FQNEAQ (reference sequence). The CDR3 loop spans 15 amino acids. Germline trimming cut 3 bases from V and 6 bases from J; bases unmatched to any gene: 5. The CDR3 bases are TGTGCCAGCAGCTTTGCCGGGACTAGCGTCAATGAGCAGTTCTTC. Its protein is CASSFAGTSVNEQFF.

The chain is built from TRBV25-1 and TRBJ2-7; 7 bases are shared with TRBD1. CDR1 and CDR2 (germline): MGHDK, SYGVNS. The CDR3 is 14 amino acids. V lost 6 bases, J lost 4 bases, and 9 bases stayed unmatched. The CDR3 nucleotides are TGTGCCAGCAGCCCAGGGGGAACGGGTTACGAGCAGTACTTC. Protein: CASSPGGTGYEQYF.

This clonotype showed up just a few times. CDR3 residues: CASSLSFPSPRPPATDTQYF. The CDR3 DNA reads TGTGCCAGCAGCTTAAGTTTTCCCAGCCCTAGACCTCCAGCCACAGATACGCAGTATTTT. J is TRBJ2-3 and V is TRBV11-2; no firm D call. Between the trimmed V and J ends, which lost 2 bases and 2 bases, there was a span of 26 bases. The CDR3 consists of 20 residues. The germline CDR1 and CDR2 sequences are SGHAT and FQNNGV.

CDR3 bases: TGTGCCAGCAGCTTTGGACTAGCCAACCTCAGATTAACAGATACGCAGTATTTT. The encoded protein is CASSFGLANLRLTDTQYF. V gene TRBV7-8 combines with J gene TRBJ2-3; 8 bases match TRBD2. Trimming removed 3 bases from V and 3 bases from J; junction bases left unmatched: 14. CDR1 and CDR2 from the germline V gene are SGHVS and FQNEAQ. CDR3 length equals 18 residues.

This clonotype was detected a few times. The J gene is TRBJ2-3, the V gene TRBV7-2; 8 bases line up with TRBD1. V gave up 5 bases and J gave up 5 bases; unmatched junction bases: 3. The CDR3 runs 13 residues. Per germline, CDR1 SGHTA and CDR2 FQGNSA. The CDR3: CASSHGTGDTQYF. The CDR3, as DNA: TGTGCCAGCAGCCACGGGACAGGAGATACGCAGTATTTT.

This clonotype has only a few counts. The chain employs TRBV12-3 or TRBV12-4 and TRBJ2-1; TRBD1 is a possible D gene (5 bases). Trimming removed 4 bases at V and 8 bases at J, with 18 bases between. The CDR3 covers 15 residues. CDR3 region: CASSYDRVRGDEQFF. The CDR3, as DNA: TGTGCCAGCAGTTATGACCGGGTTAGGGGCGATGAGCAGTTCTTC.

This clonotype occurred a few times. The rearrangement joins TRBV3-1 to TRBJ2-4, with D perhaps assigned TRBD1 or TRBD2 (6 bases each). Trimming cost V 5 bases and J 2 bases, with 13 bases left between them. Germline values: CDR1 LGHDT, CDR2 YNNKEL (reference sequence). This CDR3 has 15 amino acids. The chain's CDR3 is CASSRGVSSKNIQYF. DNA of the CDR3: TGTGCCAGCAGCAGGGGGGTCAGCTCCAAAAACATTCAGTACTTC.

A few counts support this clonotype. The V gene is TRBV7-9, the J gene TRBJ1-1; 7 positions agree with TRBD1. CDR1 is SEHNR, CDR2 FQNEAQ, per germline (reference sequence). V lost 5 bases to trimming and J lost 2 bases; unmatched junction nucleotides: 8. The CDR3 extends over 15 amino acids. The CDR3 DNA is TGTGCCAGCAGCGCCGAGGGGACAGTCAACACTGAAGCTTTCTTT. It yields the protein CASSAEGTVNTEAFF.